One and the same sample provided the 8 T cell receptor beta chains below, sequenced in a study of CD8 T cells in ankylosing spondylitis. MiXCR, run by TCRdb on the 5' RACE reads, gives a single entry per CDR3 protein. This sample has 220,000 or so distinct CDR3 sequences, with over 9.5% found just once. The source material was blood, either unsorted or a sorted T cell fraction (not recorded which). Receptors were obtained from a male donor with ankylosing spondylitis or in good health (not recorded which).

A few counts support this clonotype. V gene TRBV3-1 combines with J gene TRBJ2-1; TRBD2 agrees at 8 bases. Germline V lookup: CDR1 LGHDT, CDR2 YNNKEL (reference sequence). The CDR3 contains 17 residues. Trimming at V came to 4 bases and at J to 8 bases, leaving 16 bases not matched to a gene. The CDR3, as DNA: TGTGCCAGCAGCCGACCCGGGGAGCGGGGGCCCCTCTATGAGCAGTTCTTC. This sequence encodes CASSRPGERGPLYEQFF.

This clonotype turned up a few times. This chain connects TRBV5-1 to TRBJ2-7, with a tentative D call TRBD2 (5 bases). This CDR3 has 14 residues. Germline-derived CDR1 and CDR2 are SGHRS and YFSETQ. V dropped 0 bases and J dropped 2 bases, with 9 bases sitting between them. The CDR3 loop reads CASSLAGVPYEQYF. The CDR3 DNA reads TGCGCCAGCAGCTTGGCCGGGGTCCCCTACGAGCAGTACTTC.

The chain employs TRBV18 and TRBJ1-6; D is perhaps TRBD1 (5 bases). The germline gives CDR1 KGHSH, CDR2 LQKENI. This CDR3 is built from 15 residues. Trimming stripped 8 bases from V and 6 bases from J, with 17 bases between. The CDR3 DNA sequence: TGTGCCAGCACGGACACGCCCGGGGCTAATTCACCCCTCCACTTT. It yields the protein CASTDTPGANSPLHF. Variable domain in full (rest from reference TRBV18 and TRBJ1-6): NAGVMQNPRHLVRRRGQEARLRCSPMKGHSHVYWYRQLPEEGLKFMVYLQKENIIDESGMPKERFSAEFPKEGPSILRIQQVVRGDSAAYFCASTDTPGANSPLHFGNGTRLTVT.

This clonotype was picked up many times. J is TRBJ2-5 and V is TRBV20-1; perhaps TRBD1 as D (6 bases). Per the germline V gene, CDR1 is DFQATT and CDR2 is SNEGSKA (reference sequence). The CDR3 has 14 residues. The germline V and J ends were trimmed by 2 bases and 2 bases, with 12 bases remaining between them. The CDR3 here is CSARRQGWQETQYF. The CDR3 DNA is TGCAGTGCTAGAAGGCAGGGGTGGCAAGAGACCCAGTACTTC.

This clonotype was seen a handful of times. V gene TRBV7-2 combines with J gene TRBJ2-1; 9 bases match TRBD2. CDR3 length: 15 residues. V gave up 3 bases and J gave up 7 bases; unmatched junction bases: 7. The germline V gene has CDR1 SGHTA and CDR2 FQGNSA. CDR3 region: CASSLGGGAWNEQFF. Here the CDR3 DNA reads TGTGCCAGCAGCTTGGGCGGGGGGGCCTGGAATGAGCAGTTCTTC. Looking up the rest from reference TRBV7-2 and TRBJ2-1 gives the full variable domain: GAGVSQSPSNKVTEKGKDVELRCDPISGHTALYWYRQSLGQGLEFLIYFQGNSAPDKSGLPSDRFSAERTGGSVSTLTIQRTQQEDSAVYLCASSLGGGAWNEQFFGPGTRLTVL.

This clonotype was counted ten times or more. This sequence joins TRBV15 and TRBJ1-6, with D possibly being TRBD1 (5 bases). CDR3 length: 14 residues. Germline CDR1 and CDR2: LNHNV and YYDKDF (reference sequence). The V gene lost 0 bases and the J gene lost 10 bases, with 10 bases spanning the gap. The CDR3 DNA is TGTGCCACCAGCAGAGATCCAGGGAGGTCACCCCTCCACTTT. Translating it yields CATSRDPGRSPLHF.

The sample holds many counts of this clonotype. The CDR3 loop is CASSLVGGRRSTEAFF. Written as DNA, the CDR3 is TGTGCCAGCAGCTTGGTGGGAGGGAGAAGAAGCACTGAAGCTTTCTTT. This chain connects TRBV5-8 to TRBJ1-1; no clear D gene. The CDR3 extends over 16 amino acids. In germline, CDR1 is SGHTS, CDR2 YDEGEE. V dropped 0 bases and J dropped 4 bases, with 16 bases sitting between them.

This clonotype came up a few times. This chain joins TRBV20-1 and TRBJ2-6; D gene unclear. V shed 0 bases and J shed 0 bases, with 3 bases lying between them. CDR1 and CDR2 from the germline V gene are DFQATT and SNEGSKA (reference sequence). The CDR3 covers 14 residues. CDR3 DNA sequence: TGCAGTGCTAGAGATGACTCTGGGGCCAACGTCCTGACTTTC. Amino acids: CSARDDSGANVLTF.